This is a list of T cell receptor beta chains from one sample in a study of shared clonotypes between healthy human individuals. Profiling relied on immunoSEQ multiplex PCR, and the TCRdb table lists in-frame clones only, not all of them. The sample holds over a million clones; more than 75% are singletons and the top ten take around 0.47%. Sequenced material: memory CD4+ T cells from PBMCs. These receptors all come from a man aged 18 to 35 in good health. Some clones in this sample may be carry-over from other donors' samples. The conserved cysteine and the conserved F or W are not part of the CDR3 here. A D gene is named only where the DNA matches it firmly. Clone size appears in some rows only: once, few, many, or a class for an expanded clone.

V gene	D gene	clone size	J gene	CDR3 protein
TRBV2	-	-	TRBJ2-1	ASRRQALYNEQF
TRBV2	-	-	TRBJ1-3	ASRGGHGGSGNTIY
TRBV13	-	-	TRBJ2-3	ASSPVGTDTQY
TRBV19	-	-	TRBJ1-2	ASSPRANYGYT
TRBV19	TRBD1	-	TRBJ2-7	ASTTGGTGSGEQY
TRBV28	TRBD1	-	TRBJ1-5	ASSPILGQGGNQPQH
TRBV2	TRBD2	-	TRBJ2-5	ASSERGGLVQTQY
TRBV5-1	-	once	TRBJ1-2	ASSLGQINYGYT
TRBV5-1	TRBD1	-	TRBJ1-3	ASSLEGAAGNTIY
TRBV5-1	-	-	TRBJ2-3	ASSLTAGFTDTQY
TRBV25-1	TRBD1	-	TRBJ2-5	ASRNTGEETQY
TRBV19	-	-	TRBJ2-5	ASSIAAGREETQY
TRBV13	-	-	TRBJ2-1	ASSSLTRQSSYNEQF
TRBV4-3	-	-	TRBJ2-7	ASSSGRAYEQY
TRBV5-1	TRBD1	few	TRBJ1-1	ASSTPTGVNTEAF
TRBV28	TRBD2	many	TRBJ2-1	ASSLWASGRGNEQF
TRBV5-4	-	-	TRBJ1-5	ASSANSNQPQH
TRBV9	TRBD2	-	TRBJ2-1	ASSVEGGRALSDEQF
TRBV6-5	-	-	TRBJ1-1	ASSYSVDTEAF
TRBV7-2	-	-	TRBJ1-1	ASSLVGYTEAF
TRBV7-2	-	-	TRBJ2-7	ASSLRQAPEQY
TRBV15	-	-	TRBJ1-2	ATSRDVLGFDGYT
TRBV4-1	-	-	TRBJ2-7	ASSPADSGWSYEQY
TRBV6-1	TRBD1	-	TRBJ1-2	ASSEMEWTGGSGYT
TRBV9	-	few	TRBJ2-3	ASSTSPASTDTQY